These T cell receptor beta chains were read from a single sample in a study of blood T cell repertoires in COVID-19. Repertoires were generated with immunoSEQ multiplex PCR, while TCRdb's copy carries only in-frame clones and drops some. The sample carries under 300,000 clones, roughly four fifths recorded once. The material sequenced was peripheral blood. The source of these receptors is an elderly woman with acute or convalescent COVID-19. The CDR3 runs from the conserved cysteine through the conserved F or W. A D gene is named only where the DNA matches it firmly. Size is omitted from some rows. Given values are once, few, many or a class for expanded clones.

DNA	CDR3	V	J	size	D
TGTGCCAGCAGGACGAGAGGGAGCAACGAGCAGTACTTC	CASRTRGSNEQYF	TRBV6-5	TRBJ2-7	once	NA
TGTGCCAGTAGAACGCCAGGTGCCCAAACGGACTATGGCTACACCTTC	CASRTPGAQTDYGYTF	TRBV19	TRBJ1-2	NA	NA
TGTGCCAGCAGCCTACCGGGACGGGGGGATGAAAAACTGTTTTTT	CASSLPGRGDEKLFF	TRBV5-4	TRBJ1-4	few	NA
TGTGCCAGCAGTCCGGGACAGGCGGCCGAAAAACTGTTTTTT	CASSPGQAAEKLFF	TRBV28	TRBJ1-4	NA	TRBD1
TGTGCCAGTAGGGGCTCCGGAGGGGTTTCCTACAATGAGCAGTTCTTC	CASRGSGGVSYNEQFF	TRBV19	TRBJ2-1	NA	NA
TGTGCCAGTAGTCTCCCCCCCGAGAAGGGGGCGACCAAAAACATTCAGTACTTC	CASSLPPEKGATKNIQYF	TRBV19	TRBJ2-4	NA	TRBD1
TGTGCCACCAGCATTAAGGCAGGGGAACACTACGAGCAGTACTTC	CATSIKAGEHYEQYF	TRBV15	TRBJ2-7	NA	NA
TGTGCCAGCAGCATCGGGGACAGGGGACCGGGCGGGGAGCTGTTTTTT	CASSIGDRGPGGELFF	TRBV9	TRBJ2-2	NA	TRBD1
TGTGCCAGCAGCGTGGGGGAGGATTACGAGCAGTACTTC	CASSVGEDYEQYF	TRBV9	TRBJ2-7	NA	NA
TGTGCCAGCAGCGCCCGGGACAGGGCTGACTATGGCTACACCTTC	CASSARDRADYGYTF	TRBV21-1	TRBJ1-2	NA	NA
TGTGCCAGCAGCTTCGGATCGGGGGAGGGCACAGATACGCAGTATTTT	CASSFGSGEGTDTQYF	TRBV5-8	TRBJ2-3	NA	NA
TGCGCCAGCAGTTATAATCAGGAATTCTCCTACGAGCAGTACTTC	CASSYNQEFSYEQYF	TRBV5-1	TRBJ2-7	NA	NA
TGTGCCAGCAGCACTCTTAAAACCGGGGAGCTGTTTTTT	CASSTLKTGELFF	TRBV2	TRBJ2-2	NA	NA
TGTGCCAGCAGCCCCCCGGAGGGACTCAAGGGCGAGCAGTACTTC	CASSPPEGLKGEQYF	TRBV28	TRBJ2-7	NA	NA
TGTGCCACCTCCGGTCCTAGCACAGATACGCAGTATTTT	CATSGPSTDTQYF	TRBV24-1	TRBJ2-3	NA	NA
TGTGCCAGCAGTTTAAGCGGGTTCACAGATACGCAGTATTTT	CASSLSGFTDTQYF	TRBV27	TRBJ2-3	NA	NA
TGTGCCATCTTTACCCCGGGACCAAGGGCGGGAGCTGGAACTAATGAAAAACTGTTTTTT	CAIFTPGPRAGAGTNEKLFF	TRBV10-3	TRBJ1-4	NA	NA
TGTGCCAGCAGATCCCAGGGGAGCAATCAGCCCCAGCATTTT	CASRSQGSNQPQHF	TRBV28	TRBJ1-5	NA	NA
TGTGCCAGCAGCCAGAACCGGGGACTAGCGGGGTTAGATACGCAGTATTTT	CASSQNRGLAGLDTQYF	TRBV3-1/TRBV3-2	TRBJ2-3	NA	TRBD2
TGTGCCAGCGGGTCGGGACTCGCCTACGAGCAGTACTTC	CASGSGLAYEQYF	TRBV6-5	TRBJ2-7	NA	NA
TGTGCCAGCAGCTCAGACCTTAGCGGGGGGTTCCTCTACGAGCAGTACTTC	CASSSDLSGGFLYEQYF	TRBV7-8	TRBJ2-7	once	TRBD2
TGTGCCAGCAGTGACTCTGGGACAGAATCAATTACTAACTATGGCTACACCTTC	CASSDSGTESITNYGYTF	TRBV6-4	TRBJ1-2	NA	TRBD1
TGTGCCAGCACTGAAGGCTGGGACAGGGGTAACACTGAAGCTTTCTTT	CASTEGWDRGNTEAFF	TRBV6-1	TRBJ1-1	once	TRBD1